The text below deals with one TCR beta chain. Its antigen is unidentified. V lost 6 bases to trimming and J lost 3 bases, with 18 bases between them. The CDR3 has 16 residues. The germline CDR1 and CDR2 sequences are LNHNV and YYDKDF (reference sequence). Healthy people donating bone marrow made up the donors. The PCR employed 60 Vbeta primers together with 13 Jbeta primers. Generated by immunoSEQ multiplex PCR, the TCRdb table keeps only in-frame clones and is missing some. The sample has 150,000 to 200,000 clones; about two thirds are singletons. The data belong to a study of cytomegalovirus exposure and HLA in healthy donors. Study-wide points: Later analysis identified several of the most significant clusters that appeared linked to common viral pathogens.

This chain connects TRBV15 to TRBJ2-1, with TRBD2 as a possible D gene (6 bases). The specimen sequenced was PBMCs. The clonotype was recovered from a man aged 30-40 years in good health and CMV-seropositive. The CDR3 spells CATRYGGGGIYNEQFF. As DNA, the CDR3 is TGTGCCACCAGGTACGGGGGAGGCGGGATCTACAATGAGCAGTTCTTC.